One TCR beta chain is described in this entry. Antigen: not known. The record originates from a study of early stage breast cancer tumors. Background on the study: ER+/PR+/HER2- status applied to twelve of 16 invasive breast tumors. Seven to nine ER+/PR+/HER2- tumors were invasive ductal; a few were invasive lobular.

Study findings and constraints: Tumors had roughly 2.4-fold higher T cell density and higher clonality than adjacent normal breast tissue.

Each sample had two DNA replicates, 0.5 ug blood or about 1.4 ug tissue. Repertoires were generated with immunoSEQ multiplex PCR, while TCRdb's copy carries only in-frame clones and drops some. Of some 6,500 clones in the sample, 65% to 80% were seen once. With 4 bases removed from V and 3 bases from J, the gap between germline ends came to 13 bases. CDR3 length: 14 residues. This receptor was taken from a person aged 35-49 years with breast cancer. Input material: normal breast tissue next to the tumor. This chain uses TRBV7-1 with TRBJ2-7; D may be TRBD1 (6 bases). TRBV7-1 is an ORF; its function is uncertain. The DNA for the CDR3 is TGTGCCAGCAGCTTAGGGGGATACGGCTACGAGCAGTACTTC. This translates into CASSLGGYGYEQYF.